Following are 2 T cell receptor beta chains from one sample sequenced in a study of a mutant IDH1 vaccine in newly diagnosed glioma. Clones were read by immunoSEQ multiplex PCR, and TCRdb kept only the in-frame ones, dropping some. Among over 45,000 clones listed, 75% to 90% were seen once. The time point here: week 23, last vaccination. Mutant IDH1 20-mer peptide, at 300 ug, made up each vaccine dose, with topical imiquimod. These receptors are not linked to any known antigen. The source was PBMCs, collected from a glioma patient whose treatment included an IDH1 peptide vaccine. These receptors originate from a man aged 35-49 years with glioma.

This sequence joins TRBV5-1 and TRBJ2-1, with D uncertain. V lost 0 bases and J 5 bases, leaving 6 bases between the germline ends. The V gene's germline CDR1 is SGHRS and CDR2 YFSETQ. The CDR3 runs 13 residues. The CDR3 spells CASSLVADNEQFF. The CDR3 DNA is TGCGCCAGCAGCTTGGTGGCAGACAATGAGCAGTTCTTC. Supplemented by reference TRBV5-1 and TRBJ2-1, the full variable domain reads KAGVTQTPRYLIKTRGQQVTLSCSPISGHRSVSWYQQTPGQGLQFLFEYFSETQRNKGNFPGRFSGRQFSNSRSEMNVSTLELGDSALYLCASSLVADNEQFFGPGTRLTVL.

This clone was recorded only once. This chain joins TRBV7-6 and TRBJ1-6, with D unresolved. The ends were cut back, 8 bases at V and 0 bases at J, with 11 bases in the middle. This CDR3 is 15 amino acids long. The germline gives CDR1 SGHVS, CDR2 FNYEAQ. The CDR3, as DNA: TGTGCCAGCTCCCCAGAAAGCTCCTATAATTCACCCCTCCACTTT. Its protein is CASSPESSYNSPLHF.